This entry features one TCR beta chain sequence. Its target antigen remains unknown. The sample holds no much larger clone one base away, and base qualities are not on file. This entry comes from a study of T cell repertoires in cytomegalovirus infection (dated by TCRdb to about 2019). At the level of the whole study: The HLA type of each donor mattered for the analysis, because public TCR beta signatures pointed to carriage of CMV infection along with the matching HLA type.

Sequenced using an Illumina HiSeq 1500. Using fastp at Q25 and MiXCR, TCRdb reprocessed the public reads and kept productive beta chains. When rows share a CDR3 protein, they turn into one entry using the most common DNA and genes. In all, the sample holds roughly 250,000 distinct CDR3 sequences, and roughly 22% of those were seen once. 15% to 20% of the sample rests with the top ten. What the work shows at the level of the full study, not this receptor alone: In both this cohort and an independent cohort of several hundred donors, the cumulative frequency of public TCR beta family members distinguished carriers of CMV infection plus the relevant HLA type. The ex vivo response was dominated by HLA-C-restricted CMV-specific TCR beta clonotypes, and the single most frequent clonotype in two of eight donors was supplied by these HLA-C-restricted clonotypes.

Germline trimming: 5 bases from V, 11 bases from J; junction bases outside gene matches: 18. Per the germline V gene (reference sequence), SSHAT is the CDR1 and FNYEAQ is the CDR2. Spanning cysteine to phenylalanine, the CDR3 consists of 16 amino acids. The read is trimmed to its CDR3 DNA, 48 bases read in frame from base 1. The chain joins TRBV7-7 to TRBJ2-1; TRBD2 lines up with 7 middle nucleotides. This receptor was taken from a human donor in good health (CMV status not recorded). Some clones in this sample may be carry-over from other donors' samples. The sequenced sample was CD8+ T cells from PBMCs. The DNA is as follows: TGTGCCAGCAGCCCAGAAACGGGGGGAGTTGCGAATAAGCAGTTCTTC. It encodes CASSPETGGVANKQFF.